This T cell receptor (beta chain) was sequenced during a study of cytomegalovirus exposure and HLA in healthy donors. The primer mix had 60 Vbeta and 13 Jbeta primers. Clones were sequenced by immunoSEQ multiplex PCR, and TCRdb holds only the in-frame ones, with some missing. The sample holds about 52,000 clones, about three quarters seen once. CDR3 length: 14 amino acids. The V end lost 4 bases, the J end lost 0 bases, and 11 bases lay between the germline ends. Germline assignment: CDR1 SGHDT and CDR2 YYEEEE. Every donor was a healthy person donating bone marrow. General study findings and limits: Confirmation in vitro established that three CMV-associated chains were specific for CMV antigens. TCR beta V segments were, for the most part, productive about 87% or about 30% of the time in an earlier analysis.

On this clone: Its antigen is still unknown. This CDR3 is also generated by other DNA sequences in the sample.

This sequence originates from a young man in good health and CMV-seronegative. This sequence joins TRBV5-6 and TRBJ2-7, with D possibly TRBD2 on 6 matching bases. Sequences were obtained from PBMCs. This chain's CDR3 is CASSLGGSSYEQYF. The CDR3 DNA sequence: TGTGCCAGCAGCCTAGGAGGGAGCTCCTACGAGCAGTACTTC. The full variable domain, completed using reference TRBV5-6 and TRBJ2-7, is DAGVTQSPTHLIKTRGQQVTLRCSPKSGHDTVSWYQQALGQGPQFIFQYYEEEERQRGNFPDRFSGHQFPNYSSELNVNALLLGDSALYLCASSLGGSSYEQYFGPGTRLTVT.